The present T cell receptor (beta chain) was sequenced within a study of T-cell reconstitution after alpha-beta-depleted transplantation in children. For this clonotype: Its target is unknown.

The CDR3 runs to 15 residues. V lost 4 bases and J lost 6; bases outside the gene matches: 8. Looked up from germline, CDR1 is SGHTA and CDR2 is FQGTGA. Using unique molecular identifiers, the investigators prepared the TCRbeta library. MiXCR, applied by TCRdb to the PCR reads, yields one record per CDR3 protein. The sample has 700,000 to 950,000 distinct CDR3 sequences; roughly 16% are singletons. Study findings and constraints: About two months after transplant, alpha-beta T cells reportedly came from several hundred expanded graft clones.

Sequenced here: PBMCs, mostly from graft donor cells, sampled 360 days after TCRalphabeta/CD19-depleted stem cell transplant. The sequence was collected from a male patient aged 10 to 17 who had a stem cell transplant for acute lymphoblastic leukemia, so the T cells may come from the graft donor. The chain uses TRBV7-3 and TRBJ2-1; 8 bases fit TRBD2. CDR3 loop: CASSWASGYPNEQFF. CDR3 nucleotides: TGTGCCAGCAGCTGGGCTAGCGGGTATCCCAATGAGCAGTTCTTC.